This T cell receptor beta chain came from a study of blood T cell repertoires in COVID-19. Germline CDR1 is SEHNR and CDR2 is FQNEAQ (reference sequence). The V and J ends lost 10 bases and 2 bases respectively, with 14 bases between them. CDR3 length: 13 residues. The method was immunoSEQ multiplex PCR; TCRdb's version includes in-frame clones alone and lacks a portion of them. The sample has about 290,000 clones, under 90% seen once; the top ten hold more than 9.5%. The sequencing sample was made of peripheral blood. This clonotype was obtained from a woman aged 25 to 39 with COVID-19, enrolled during active disease. The chain has TRBV7-9 and TRBJ1-1, with D possibly being TRBD1 (5 bases). The CDR3 nucleotides read TGTGCCACCTCTCGACAGACCAACACTGAAGCTTTCTTT. Translating it yields CATSRQTNTEAFF.